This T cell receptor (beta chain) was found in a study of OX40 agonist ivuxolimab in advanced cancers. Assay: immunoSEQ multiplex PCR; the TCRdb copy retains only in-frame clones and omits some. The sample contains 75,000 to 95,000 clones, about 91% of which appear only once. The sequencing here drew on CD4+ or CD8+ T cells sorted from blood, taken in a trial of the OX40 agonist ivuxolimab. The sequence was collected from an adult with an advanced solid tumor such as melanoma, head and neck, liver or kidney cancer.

This CDR3 is CAWSTGTSTQETQYF. For the CDR3, the DNA is TGTGCCTGGAGCACCGGGACTAGTACACAAGAGACCCAGTACTTC. The chain joins TRBV30 to TRBJ2-5; TRBD2 aligns across 8 bases. This CDR3 has 15 amino acids. Germline CDR1 reads GTSNPN; CDR2 reads SVGIG (reference sequence). The junction had 8 bases not matched to a gene; V was cut back by 3 bases and J by 2 bases.